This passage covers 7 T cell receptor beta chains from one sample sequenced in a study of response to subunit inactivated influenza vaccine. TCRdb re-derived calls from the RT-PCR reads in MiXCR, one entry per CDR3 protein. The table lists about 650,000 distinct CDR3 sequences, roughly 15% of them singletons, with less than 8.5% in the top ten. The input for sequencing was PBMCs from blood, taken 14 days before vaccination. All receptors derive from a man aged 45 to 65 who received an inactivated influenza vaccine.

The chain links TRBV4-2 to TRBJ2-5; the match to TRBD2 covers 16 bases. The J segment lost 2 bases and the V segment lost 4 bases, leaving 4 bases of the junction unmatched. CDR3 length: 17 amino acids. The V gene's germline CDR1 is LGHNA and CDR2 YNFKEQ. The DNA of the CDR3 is TGTGCCAGCAGCCTCGGGACTAGCGGGGGGGTTCAAGAGACCCAGTACTTC. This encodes CASSLGTSGGVQETQYF.

The DNA for the CDR3 is TGCGCCAGCAGCAGGTCCGGGCGGACCCTCACAGATACGCAGTATTTT. Amino acids: CASSRSGRTLTDTQYF. V gene TRBV5-1 combines with J gene TRBJ2-3, with D unclear. V lost 4 bases and J lost 2, with 17 bases in between. Germline-derived CDR1 and CDR2 are SGHRS and YFSETQ. This CDR3 has 16 residues.

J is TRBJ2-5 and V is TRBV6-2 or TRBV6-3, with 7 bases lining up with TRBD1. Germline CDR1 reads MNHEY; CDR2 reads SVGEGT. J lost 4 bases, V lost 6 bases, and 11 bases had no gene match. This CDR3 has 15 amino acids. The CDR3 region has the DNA TGTGCCAGCAGCCACAGGGGACGGGCACGAGAGACCCAGTACTTC. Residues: CASSHRGRARETQYF.

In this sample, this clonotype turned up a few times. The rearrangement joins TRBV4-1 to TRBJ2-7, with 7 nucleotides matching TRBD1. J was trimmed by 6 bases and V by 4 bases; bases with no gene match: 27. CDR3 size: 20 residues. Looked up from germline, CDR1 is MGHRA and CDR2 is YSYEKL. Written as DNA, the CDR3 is TGCGCCAGCAGCCCCACGGCTCGGGACAGATACTTTCGTTCCCCTTTCGAGCAGTACTTC. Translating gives CASSPTARDRYFRSPFEQYF.

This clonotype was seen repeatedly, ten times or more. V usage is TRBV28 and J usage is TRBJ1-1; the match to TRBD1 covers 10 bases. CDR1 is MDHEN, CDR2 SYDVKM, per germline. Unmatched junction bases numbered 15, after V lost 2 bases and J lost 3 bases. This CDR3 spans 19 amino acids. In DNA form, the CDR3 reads TGTGCCAGCAGTTTAAAGGGACAGGGGCTTAGAAGGGAGGACACTGAAGCTTTCTTT. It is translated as CASSLKGQGLRREDTEAFF.

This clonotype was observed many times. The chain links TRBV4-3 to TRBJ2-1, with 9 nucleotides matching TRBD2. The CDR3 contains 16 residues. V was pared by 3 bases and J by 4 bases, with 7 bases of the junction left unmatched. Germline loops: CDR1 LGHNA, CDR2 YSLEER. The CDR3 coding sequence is TGCGCCAGCAGCCAGGAAAGACTAGCGGTTTACAATGAGCAGTTCTTC. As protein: CASSQERLAVYNEQFF.

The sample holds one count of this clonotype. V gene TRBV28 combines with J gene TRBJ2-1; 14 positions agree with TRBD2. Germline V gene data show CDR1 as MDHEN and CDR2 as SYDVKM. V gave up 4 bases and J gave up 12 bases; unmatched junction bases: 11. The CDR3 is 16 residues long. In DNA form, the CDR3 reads TGTGCCAGCAGTTCCTCGACTAGCGGGAGGGAAATTGGGCAGTTCTTC. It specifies CASSSSTSGREIGQFF. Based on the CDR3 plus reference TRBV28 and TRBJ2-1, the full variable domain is DVKVTQSSRYLVKRTGEKVFLECVQDMDHENMFWYRQDPGLGLRLIYFSYDVKMKEKGDIPEGYSVSREKKERFSLILESASTNQTSMYLCASSSSTSGREIGQFFGPGTRLTVL.